Below are 22 T cell receptor beta chains sequenced from a single sample in a study of B cell selection in AIRE deficiency. Assay used: immunoSEQ multiplex PCR; TCRdb lists only in-frame clones, some missing. Of some 25,000 clones listed, around 92% are singletons. The regulatory T cell sort gate was CD4+CD25hiCD127low/negative. The sample was CD4+CD25+ Tregs sorted from PBMCs. The source of these receptors is a human donor in good health.

This clone was recorded only once. The chain has TRBV15 and TRBJ2-1, with D perhaps matching TRBD1 (6 bases). CDR1 is LNHNV and CDR2 is YYDKDF in the germline V gene (reference sequence). Trimming took off 0 bases at V and 4 bases at J, with 22 bases between the two ends. CDR3 length equals 19 residues. The CDR3 nucleotides read TGTGCCACCAGCAGAGAATGGGTTGAGTGGACAGTCGGGTACAATGAGCAGTTCTTC. It translates to CATSREWVEWTVGYNEQFF.

V is TRBV9 and J is TRBJ1-1; no definite D call. Germline CDR1 SGDLS, CDR2 YYNGEE. V was cut by 7 bases and J by 2 bases, with 15 bases left in between. CDR3 length: 14 amino acids. CDR3 protein: CASSPSRLNTEAFF. In nucleotides, the CDR3 is TGTGCCAGCTCACCAAGCCGCTTAAACACTGAAGCTTTCTTT.

The V gene is TRBV19, the J gene TRBJ2-1, with 7 bases that match TRBD2. V shed 6 bases, J shed 2 bases, and the junction held 4 bases outside the gene matches. The germline gives CDR1 LNHDA, CDR2 SQIVND (reference sequence). The CDR3 loop spans 14 amino acids. Here the CDR3 DNA reads TGTGCCAGTAGGGTGGGGGGGACCTACAATGAGCAGTTCTTC. This codes for CASRVGGTYNEQFF.

The V call is TRBV21-1, the J call TRBJ2-4. TRBV21-1 is deemed a pseudogene. The CDR3 runs 16 residues. The DNA for the CDR3 is TGTGCCAGCAGTCCAAAAGAATTTTTAGCCAAAAACATTCAGTACTTC. Translated: CASSPKEFLAKNIQYF.

The chain carries TRBV20-1 and TRBJ2-3, with a possible D match to TRBD2 (5 bases). The CDR3 is made up of 11 amino acids. The germline V and J ends were trimmed by 5 bases and 4 bases, with 7 bases remaining between them. Germline V lookup: CDR1 DFQATT, CDR2 SNEGSKA (reference sequence). CDR3 region: CSALRADTQYF. The CDR3 nucleotides are TGCAGTGCTTTGCGGGCAGATACGCAGTATTTT.

This clone came up once. This chain links TRBV2 with TRBJ1-4; 8 positions agree with TRBD1. The V gene end was trimmed by 8 bases and the J gene end by 3 bases; junction bases not matched to a gene: 8. The length of the CDR3 is 15 residues. Germline assignment: CDR1 SNHLY and CDR2 FYNNEI. The CDR3 region is CASRTRTGSNEKLFF. CDR3 nucleotide sequence: TGTGCCAGCCGTACAAGGACAGGGTCTAATGAAAAACTGTTTTTT.

Only one count was recorded for this clone. The chain links TRBV7-6 to TRBJ2-2; D possibly matches TRBD1 or TRBD2 (5 bases each). From germline, CDR1 is SGHVS and CDR2 FNYEAQ. The V end lost 1 base, the J end lost 2 bases, and 8 bases lay between the germline ends. CDR3 length: 15 residues. The CDR3 coding sequence is TGTGCCAGCAGCTTAGGAGGGGCTAACACCGGGGAGCTGTTTTTT. It yields the protein CASSLGGANTGELFF.

This clone was seen once. The chain is built from TRBV11-2 and TRBJ2-1; weak D call: TRBD2 (6 bases). Trimming pared 4 bases from V and 6 bases from J, leaving 10 bases between. CDR3 length: 13 amino acids. Per germline, CDR1 SGHAT and CDR2 FQNNGV. The DNA for the CDR3 is TGTGCCAGCAGCTACCCTAGCGTCAATGAGCAGTTCTTC. It specifies CASSYPSVNEQFF.

V is TRBV5-1 and J is TRBJ2-3; no firm D call. V gave up 4 bases and J gave up 0 bases, with 3 bases separating them. The germline gives CDR1 SGHRS, CDR2 YFSETQ. This CDR3 is 12 amino acids long. This chain's CDR3 is CASSSSTDTQYF. CDR3 nucleotides: TGCGCCAGCAGCAGTAGCACAGATACGCAGTATTTT.

The rearrangement links TRBV10-3 to TRBJ1-2; 11 bases are shared with TRBD1. Germline CDR1 and CDR2: ENHRY and SYGVKD. After removal of 8 bases from V and 6 bases from J, the junction contained 5 bases not matched to a gene. This CDR3 region has 13 residues. CDR3 in amino acids: CAIPGQGVDGYTF. The CDR3 coding sequence is TGTGCCATCCCGGGACAGGGGGTAGATGGCTACACCTTC.

CDR3 in amino acids: CASSILGGELFF. CDR3 coding DNA: TGTGCCAGTAGTATACTGGGCGGGGAGCTGTTTTTT. The chain recombines TRBV19 with TRBJ2-2; the D is unclear. V was cut by 2 bases and J by 7 bases, with 5 bases left in between. Germline V CDR1 and CDR2: LNHDA, SQIVND (reference sequence). This CDR3 spans 12 amino acids.

This clone occurred once. The gene calls are TRBV19 and TRBJ2-1; 9 positions agree with TRBD2. Germline values: CDR1 LNHDA, CDR2 SQIVND (reference sequence). CDR3 length equals 17 residues. J gave up 7 bases and V 3 bases, and 13 bases lay outside the gene matches. This CDR3 is CASSIRVRAGGRNEQFF. CDR3 DNA sequence: TGTGCCAGTAGTATCCGAGTACGAGCGGGGGGCCGGAATGAGCAGTTCTTC.

This chain links TRBV2 with TRBJ1-3; D may be TRBD1 (6 bases). The germline V gene has CDR1 SNHLY and CDR2 FYNNEI. CDR3 size: 13 residues. V was cut by 7 bases and J by 5 bases, with 12 bases left in between. The CDR3 DNA is TGTGCCAGCATCGGACAGTCGAGAAACACCATATATTTT. Translating it yields CASIGQSRNTIYF.

The chain's CDR3 is CASSLGADTQYF. In DNA form, the CDR3 reads TGTGCCAGCAGTTTGGGGGCAGATACGCAGTATTTT. The rearrangement joins TRBV6-6 to TRBJ2-3; D is perhaps TRBD1 or TRBD2 (5 bases each). Between the trimmed V and J ends, which lost 4 bases and 4 bases, there was a span of 6 bases. The V gene's germline CDR1 is MNHNY and CDR2 SVGAGI (reference sequence). The CDR3 loop spans 12 amino acids.

The V gene is TRBV7-2, the J gene TRBJ2-7; TRBD2 aligns across 7 bases. CDR1 is SGHTA and CDR2 is FQGNSA in the germline V gene. J lost 7 bases, V lost 5 bases, and 8 bases had no gene match. CDR3 length: 13 amino acids. The DNA for the CDR3 is TGTGCCAGCAGCCGGGACTACGGTGGTGAGCAGTACTTC. It codes for CASSRDYGGEQYF.

The rearrangement joins TRBV5-1 to TRBJ2-2; D is ambiguous. The CDR3 runs to 12 residues. Germline values: CDR1 SGHRS, CDR2 YFSETQ. Trimming pared 1 base from V and 4 bases from J, leaving 2 bases between. In nucleotides, the CDR3 is TGCGCCAGCAGCTTGACCACCGGGGAGCTGTTTTTT. Its protein product is CASSLTTGELFF. The full variable domain, its missing parts supplied by reference TRBV5-1 and TRBJ2-2, is KAGVTQTPRYLIKTRGQQVTLSCSPISGHRSVSWYQQTPGQGLQFLFEYFSETQRNKGNFPGRFSGRQFSNSRSEMNVSTLELGDSALYLCASSLTTGELFFGEGSRLTVL.

V and J are TRBV5-1 and TRBJ1-3; D unclear. CDR1 and CDR2 from the germline V gene are SGHRS and YFSETQ. V lost 0 bases and J lost 3, with 16 bases in between. The CDR3 is 17 amino acids. The CDR3, as DNA: TGCGCCAGCAGCTTGGCCGCCACGGGATTGTATGGAAACACCATATATTTT. Protein: CASSLAATGLYGNTIYF. Full variable domain (missing parts from reference TRBV5-1 and TRBJ1-3): KAGVTQTPRYLIKTRGQQVTLSCSPISGHRSVSWYQQTPGQGLQFLFEYFSETQRNKGNFPGRFSGRQFSNSRSEMNVSTLELGDSALYLCASSLAATGLYGNTIYFGEGSWLTVV.

The CDR3 DNA sequence: TGTGCCAGCTCGCCCGGACGGGGGGGGAATGAGCAGTTCTTC. This codes for CASSPGRGGNEQFF. The gene calls are TRBV18 and TRBJ2-1; 8 nucleotides match TRBD2. The CDR3 contains 14 residues. The V and J ends lost 6 bases and 7 bases, in that order; junction bases with no gene match: 8. The V gene's germline CDR1 is KGHSH and CDR2 LQKENI.

V and J are TRBV7-3 and TRBJ2-3, with 7 bases matching TRBD2. This CDR3 has 17 residues. The germline V gene has CDR1 SGHTA and CDR2 FQGTGA. Germline trimming cut 2 bases from V and 3 bases from J; bases unmatched to any gene: 11. The CDR3 here is CASSLDPKSGETDTQYF. The DNA for the CDR3 is TGTGCCAGCAGCTTAGACCCTAAGAGCGGGGAAACAGATACGCAGTATTTT. Using reference TRBV7-3 and TRBJ2-3 for the parts outside the CDR3, the full variable domain is GAGVSQTPSNKVTEKGKYVELRCDPISGHTALYWYRQSLGQGPEFLIYFQGTGAADDSGLPNDRFFAVRPEGSVSTLKIQRTERGDSAVYLCASSLDPKSGETDTQYFGPGTRLTVL.

In this sample, this clone turned up once. This chain uses TRBV6-1 with TRBJ1-2, with D unresolved. The CDR3 consists of 13 residues. The V gene lost 7 bases and the J gene lost 4 bases, with 13 bases spanning the gap. Germline V gene sequence: CDR1 MNHNS, CDR2 SASEGT. CDR3 protein: CASNLDGFYGYTF. The CDR3 DNA reads as TGTGCCAGCAACCTGGATGGGTTCTATGGCTACACCTTC.

The chain links TRBV6-6 to TRBJ1-2; possibly TRBD1 for D (5 bases). Germline-derived CDR1 and CDR2 are MNHNY and SVGAGI (reference sequence). There are 12 residues in the CDR3. V was pared by 5 bases and J by 9 bases, with 13 bases between. CDR3 residues: CASSTGGYSYTF. The CDR3 bases are TGTGCCAGCAGTACAGGCGGTTACAGCTACACCTTC.

The chain carries TRBV11-2 and TRBJ2-5; D is perhaps TRBD2 (5 bases). Germline V gene lookup returns CDR1 SGHAT and CDR2 FQNNGV. V was trimmed by 6 bases and J by 7 bases, leaving 12 bases between them. This CDR3 comprises 12 residues. The CDR3 spells CASSLPGGTQYF. The CDR3 coding sequence is TGTGCCAGCAGTTTACCTGGAGGGACCCAGTACTTC.